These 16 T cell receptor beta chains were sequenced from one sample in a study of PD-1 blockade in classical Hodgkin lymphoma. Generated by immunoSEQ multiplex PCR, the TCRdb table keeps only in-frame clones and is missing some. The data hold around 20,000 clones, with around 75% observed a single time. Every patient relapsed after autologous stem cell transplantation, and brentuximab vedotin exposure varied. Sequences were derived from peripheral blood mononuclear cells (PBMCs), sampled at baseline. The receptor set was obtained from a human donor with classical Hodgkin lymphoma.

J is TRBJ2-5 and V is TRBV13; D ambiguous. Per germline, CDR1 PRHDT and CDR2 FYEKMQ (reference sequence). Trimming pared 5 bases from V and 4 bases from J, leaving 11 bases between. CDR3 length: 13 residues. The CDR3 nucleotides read TGTGCCAGCAGCCCCTCCCACCGAGAGACCCAGTACTTC. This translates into CASSPSHRETQYF.

CDR3 loop: CASSVGQTQETQYF. The CDR3 DNA follows: TGCGCCAGCAGCGTGGGACAGACGCAAGAGACCCAGTACTTC. The rearrangement uses TRBV5-1 and TRBJ2-5, with 7 bases aligning to TRBD1. The CDR3 extends over 14 amino acids. With 4 bases clipped from V and 2 bases from J, the junction kept 5 bases outside the gene matches. From germline, CDR1 is SGHRS and CDR2 YFSETQ.

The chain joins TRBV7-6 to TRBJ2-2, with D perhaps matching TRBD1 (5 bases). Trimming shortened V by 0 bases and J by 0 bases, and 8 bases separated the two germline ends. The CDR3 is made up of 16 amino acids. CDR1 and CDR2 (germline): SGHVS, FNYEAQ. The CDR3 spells CASSLALTANTGELFF. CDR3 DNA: TGTGCCAGCAGCTTAGCCCTGACAGCGAACACCGGGGAGCTGTTTTTT.

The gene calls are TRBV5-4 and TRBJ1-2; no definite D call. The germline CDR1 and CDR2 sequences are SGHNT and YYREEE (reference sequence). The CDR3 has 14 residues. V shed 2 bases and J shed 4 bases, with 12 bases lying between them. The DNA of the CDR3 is TGTGCCAGCAGCTTTGATTCGCGGTCCTATGGCTACACCTTC. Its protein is CASSFDSRSYGYTF.

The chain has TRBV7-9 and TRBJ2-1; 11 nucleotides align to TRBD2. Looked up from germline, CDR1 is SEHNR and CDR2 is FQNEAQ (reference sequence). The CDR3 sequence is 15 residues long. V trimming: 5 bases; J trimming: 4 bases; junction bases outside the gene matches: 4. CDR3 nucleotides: TGTGCCAGCAGCGAGGGACTAGCGGAATACAATGAGCAGTTCTTC. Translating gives CASSEGLAEYNEQFF.

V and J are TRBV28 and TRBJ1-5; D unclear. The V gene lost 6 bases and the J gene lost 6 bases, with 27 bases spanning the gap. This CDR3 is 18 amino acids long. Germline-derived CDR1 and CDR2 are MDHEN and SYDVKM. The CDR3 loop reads CASRNQKGLGRGVQPQHF. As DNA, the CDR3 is TGTGCCAGCAGAAACCAAAAAGGATTAGGGCGAGGAGTTCAGCCCCAGCATTTT.

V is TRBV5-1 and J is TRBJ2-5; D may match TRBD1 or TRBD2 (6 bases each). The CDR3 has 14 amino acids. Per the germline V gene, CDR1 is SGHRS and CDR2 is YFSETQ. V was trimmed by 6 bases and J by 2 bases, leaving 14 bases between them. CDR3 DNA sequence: TGCGCCAGCACCCTGTCGGGGGCGCAAGAGACCCAGTACTTC. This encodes CASTLSGAQETQYF.

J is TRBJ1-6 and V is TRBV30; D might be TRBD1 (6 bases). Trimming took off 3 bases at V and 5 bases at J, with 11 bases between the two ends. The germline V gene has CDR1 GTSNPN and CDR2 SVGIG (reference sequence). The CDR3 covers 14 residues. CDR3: CAWREQGDNSPLHF. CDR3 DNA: TGTGCCTGGAGAGAACAGGGAGATAATTCACCCCTCCACTTT.

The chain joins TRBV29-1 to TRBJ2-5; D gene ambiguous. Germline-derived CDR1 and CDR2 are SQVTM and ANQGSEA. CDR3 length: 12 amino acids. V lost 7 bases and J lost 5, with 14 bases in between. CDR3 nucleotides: TGCAGCGAACGACGGTCGGACGAGACCCAGTACTTC. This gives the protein CSERRSDETQYF. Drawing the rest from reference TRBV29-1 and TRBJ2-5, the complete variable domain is SAVISQKPSRDICQRGTSLTIQCQVDSQVTMMFWYRQQPGQSLTLIATANQGSEATYESGFVIDKFPISRPNLTFSTLTVSNMSPEDSSIYLCSERRSDETQYFGPGTRLLVL.

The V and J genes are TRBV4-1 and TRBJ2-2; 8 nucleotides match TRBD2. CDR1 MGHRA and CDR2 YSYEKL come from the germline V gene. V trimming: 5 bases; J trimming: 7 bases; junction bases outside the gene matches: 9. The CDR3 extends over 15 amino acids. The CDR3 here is CASSDLAGRHGELFF. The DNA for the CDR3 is TGCGCCAGCAGCGATTTAGCGGGGCGGCACGGGGAGCTGTTTTTT.

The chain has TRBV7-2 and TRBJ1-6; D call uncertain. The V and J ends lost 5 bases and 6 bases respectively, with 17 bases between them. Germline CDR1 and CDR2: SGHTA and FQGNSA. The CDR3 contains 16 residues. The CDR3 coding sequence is TGTGCCAGCAGCCCCGGAGCATTCGGACTTAATTCACCCCTCCACTTT. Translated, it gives CASSPGAFGLNSPLHF.

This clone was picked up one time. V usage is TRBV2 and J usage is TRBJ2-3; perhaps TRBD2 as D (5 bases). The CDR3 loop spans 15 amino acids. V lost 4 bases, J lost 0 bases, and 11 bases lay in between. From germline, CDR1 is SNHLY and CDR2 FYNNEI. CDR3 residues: CASSVRRASTDTQYF. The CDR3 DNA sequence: TGTGCCAGCAGTGTCCGGCGGGCTAGCACAGATACGCAGTATTTT.

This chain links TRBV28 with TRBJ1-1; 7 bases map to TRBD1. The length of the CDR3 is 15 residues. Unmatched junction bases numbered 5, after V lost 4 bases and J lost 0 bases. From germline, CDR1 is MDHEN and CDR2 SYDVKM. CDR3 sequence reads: CASSSQGQLNTEAFF. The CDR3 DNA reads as TGTGCCAGCAGTTCCCAGGGACAGTTGAACACTGAAGCTTTCTTT.

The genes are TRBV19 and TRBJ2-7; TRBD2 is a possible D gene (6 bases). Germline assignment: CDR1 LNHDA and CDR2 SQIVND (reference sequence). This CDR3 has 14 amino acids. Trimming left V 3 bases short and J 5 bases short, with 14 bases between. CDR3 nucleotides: TGTGCCAGTAGTATCCCAGGGCGGGGCCACGAGCAGTACTTC. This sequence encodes CASSIPGRGHEQYF.

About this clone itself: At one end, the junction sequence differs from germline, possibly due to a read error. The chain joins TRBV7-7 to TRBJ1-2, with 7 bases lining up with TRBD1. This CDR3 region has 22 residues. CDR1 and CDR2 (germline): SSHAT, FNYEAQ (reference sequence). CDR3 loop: CASRRQGAGKGPIKIIAYGYTF. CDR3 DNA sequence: TGTGCTAGCAGGCGACAGGGTGCCGGTAAAGGCCCCATTAAAATAATAGCTTATGGCTACACCTTC.

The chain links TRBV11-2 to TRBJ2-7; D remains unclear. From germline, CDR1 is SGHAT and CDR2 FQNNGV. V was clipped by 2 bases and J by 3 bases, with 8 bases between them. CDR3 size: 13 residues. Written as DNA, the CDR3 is TGTGCCAGCAGCTTATTGAGTGGCTACGAGCAGTACTTC. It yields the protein CASSLLSGYEQYF.